Sequencing of this TCR beta chain was carried out in a study of T cell repertoires in cytomegalovirus infection. About the research overall: Matching HLA type, along with CMV infection, was indicated by public TCR beta signatures.

Points from the study as a whole: HLA-C-restricted, CMV-specific TCR beta clonotypes were dominant ex vivo. Carriers of CMV and the relevant HLA type were discriminated by public TCR beta frequency.

Using its own MiXCR run on the reads, TCRdb lists one record per CDR3 protein. The sample carries around 270,000 distinct CDR3 sequences, 9.1% recorded once. The CDR3 runs to 18 residues. CDR1 MGHDK and CDR2 SYGVNS come from the germline V gene. Trimming took 5 bases from V and 5 from J, leaving 25 bases between them. This clonotype was recorded a few times. Antigen unknown. This chain connects TRBV25-1 to TRBJ2-1, with D tentatively TRBD1 (6 bases). Specimen: PBMCs. The sequence came from a human donor in good health (CMV status not recorded). Some clones in this sample may be carry-over from other donors' samples. The CDR3 is CASSQSGVGGLGDNEQFF. For the CDR3, the DNA is TGTGCCAGCAGTCAGTCCGGCGTTGGGGGCTTGGGGGACAATGAGCAGTTCTTC.